A single sample gave rise to the 24 T cell receptor beta chains below, sequenced in a study of technical replicates of blood from a handful of donors. The method was immunoSEQ multiplex PCR; TCRdb's version includes in-frame clones alone and lacks a portion of them. The sample has tens of thousands of clones, under 95% seen once. Input material: T cells isolated from PBMCs. The receptors here all came from a human donor in good health.

The chain recombines TRBV7-7 with TRBJ2-2, with D perhaps matching TRBD1 (5 bases). V was shortened by 1 base and J by 7 bases, with 10 bases between the two germline ends. Germline assignment: CDR1 SSHAT and CDR2 FNYEAQ (reference sequence). This CDR3 contains 14 residues. The CDR3: CASSLVSGNGELFF. As DNA, the CDR3 is TGTGCCAGCAGCTTAGTATCAGGGAACGGGGAGCTGTTTTTT.

This clone appeared a few times. V is TRBV30 and J is TRBJ1-4; 7 bases match TRBD1. CDR1 is GTSNPN and CDR2 is SVGIG in the germline V gene (reference sequence). V lost 4 bases, J lost 5 bases, and 4 bases stayed unmatched. This CDR3 comprises 13 residues. The CDR3 region is CAWTKTGNEKLFF. In nucleotides, the CDR3 is TGTGCCTGGACCAAGACAGGGAATGAAAAACTGTTTTTT.

CDR3 region: CASSADRGDKRNQPQHF. CDR3 in DNA: TGCGCCAGCAGTGCCGACCGGGGGGACAAACGCAATCAGCCCCAGCATTTT. This chain joins TRBV5-1 and TRBJ1-5; the D gene is possibly TRBD1 (6 bases). There are 17 residues in the CDR3. The V gene lost 5 bases and the J gene lost 2 bases, with 20 bases spanning the gap. The germline V gene has CDR1 SGHRS and CDR2 YFSETQ.

The CDR3 sequence: CASSSPSGSVNEQFF. The CDR3 DNA follows: TGTGCCAGCAGTTCCCCAAGCGGGAGCGTGAATGAGCAGTTCTTC. The rearrangement links TRBV6-5 to TRBJ2-1; 8 bases are a match to TRBD2. The CDR3 totals 15 residues. The ends lost 4 bases at V and 7 bases at J; junction bases unmatched: 9. Germline values: CDR1 MNHEY, CDR2 SVGAGI.

The CDR3 DNA sequence: TGTGCCAGCAGTGATCCTGTTAGCGGGGGCGGTAGGAATGAGCAGTTCTTC. It is translated as CASSDPVSGGGRNEQFF. The chain has TRBV2 and TRBJ2-1, with 9 nucleotides matching TRBD2. Germline assignment: CDR1 SNHLY and CDR2 FYNNEI. CDR3 size: 17 residues. V gave up 3 bases and J gave up 7 bases; unmatched junction bases: 13.

CDR3 DNA: TGTGCCAGCAGCTTGGATGGGGGCTTCTACAATGAGCAGTTCTTC. Protein: CASSLDGGFYNEQFF. This chain links TRBV5-4 with TRBJ2-1; maybe TRBD1 (6 bases). CDR3 length equals 15 residues. Germline V gene lookup returns CDR1 SGHNT and CDR2 YYREEE (reference sequence). The germline V and J ends were trimmed by 0 bases and 3 bases, with 10 bases remaining between them.

The chain combines TRBV29-1 with TRBJ2-3; TRBD2 aligns across 14 bases. CDR3 length: 16 amino acids. CDR1 and CDR2 from the germline V gene are SQVTM and ANQGSEA. V lost 4 bases to trimming and J lost 6 bases; unmatched junction nucleotides: 9. CDR3 coding DNA: TGCAGCGTTGGCTTGGGACTAGCGGGAGTGGGTGATACGCAGTATTTT. Translation: CSVGLGLAGVGDTQYF.

This clone was found once. The J gene is TRBJ1-1, the V gene TRBV28; 7 bases line up with TRBD1. The CDR3 extends over 16 amino acids. V was clipped by 3 bases and J by 0 bases; unmatched bases: 7. From germline, CDR1 is MDHEN and CDR2 SYDVKM. CDR3 bases: TGTGCCAGCAGTTTTTCCTCAGGGGGAGTGAACACTGAAGCTTTCTTT. Amino acid sequence: CASSFSSGGVNTEAFF.

V and J are TRBV5-1 and TRBJ1-1; tentatively, D is TRBD1 (5 bases). This CDR3 is built from 14 residues. The germline V gene has CDR1 SGHRS and CDR2 YFSETQ. Trimming cost V 6 bases and J 1 base, with 13 bases left between them. Written as DNA, the CDR3 is TGCGCCAGCACCCGTTCAGACAGGAACACTGAAGCTTTCTTT. This sequence encodes CASTRSDRNTEAFF.

On this clone itself: Within the sample, other DNA sequences also encode this same CDR3. The chain has TRBV5-1 and TRBJ2-3; D remains unclear. CDR1 is SGHRS, CDR2 YFSETQ, per germline. V lost 5 bases and J lost 1, with 5 bases in between. The CDR3 covers 12 residues. The CDR3, as DNA: TGCGCCAGCAGATCCGGCACAGATACGCAGTATTTT. Its translation is CASRSGTDTQYF.

This chain links TRBV7-9 with TRBJ2-5, with D unclear. Germline V gene lookup returns CDR1 SEHNR and CDR2 FQNEAQ (reference sequence). Trimming shortened V by 2 bases and J by 4 bases, and 8 bases separated the two germline ends. The CDR3 has 13 amino acids. DNA of the CDR3: TGTGCCAGCAGCTTACAGGTGACAGAGACCCAGTACTTC. Amino acids: CASSLQVTETQYF.

V is TRBV5-1 and J is TRBJ1-2; tentatively, D is TRBD1 (5 bases). This CDR3 spans 15 amino acids. The germline V and J ends were trimmed by 1 base and 4 bases, with 14 bases remaining between them. Germline V gene data show CDR1 as SGHRS and CDR2 as YFSETQ. CDR3 amino acids: CASSLSLGQSYGYTF. The CDR3 coding sequence is TGCGCCAGCAGCTTGAGTCTGGGGCAGAGCTATGGCTACACCTTC.

The genes are TRBV27 and TRBJ2-7; 8 bases fit TRBD1. Looked up from germline, CDR1 is MNHEY and CDR2 is SMNVEV (reference sequence). The CDR3 consists of 13 residues. The J segment lost 6 bases and the V segment lost 5 bases, leaving 6 bases of the junction unmatched. The CDR3 loop reads CASSADRGREQYF. CDR3 nucleotides: TGTGCCAGCAGTGCAGACAGGGGCCGCGAGCAGTACTTC.

The chain has TRBV12-5 and TRBJ1-1; D might be TRBD1 (5 bases). Germline CDR1 LGHNT, CDR2 FRNRAP. The germline V and J ends were trimmed by 1 base and 2 bases, with 17 bases remaining between them. CDR3 length: 17 residues. Here the CDR3 reads CASGLESDWGLNTEAFF. CDR3 nucleotides: TGTGCTAGTGGTTTGGAGTCAGATTGGGGCTTAAACACTGAAGCTTTCTTT.

This chain joins TRBV5-1 and TRBJ1-5; 7 nucleotides line up with TRBD1. Germline CDR1 SGHRS, CDR2 YFSETQ. V lost 5 bases and J lost 5; bases outside the gene matches: 4. This CDR3 region has 13 residues. The CDR3 DNA sequence: TGCGCCAGCAGGACAGGGTGGGATCAGCCCCAGCATTTT. Its protein product is CASRTGWDQPQHF.

In nucleotides, the CDR3 is TGTGCCAGCAGCCCAGGGGGGTATGGCTACACCTTC. This sequence encodes CASSPGGYGYTF. J is TRBJ1-2 and V is TRBV5-6; 7 bases match TRBD1. Germline V gene lookup returns CDR1 SGHDT and CDR2 YYEEEE. With 4 bases clipped from V and 5 bases from J, the junction kept 2 bases outside the gene matches. CDR3 length: 12 amino acids.

The CDR3 coding sequence is TGTGCCAGCAGCCAGACCCTCGGGACACTCGCCCAGTACTTC. Amino acids: CASSQTLGTLAQYF. V gene TRBV28 combines with J gene TRBJ2-7; the D gene is possibly TRBD1 (6 bases). Trimming stripped 6 bases from V and 10 bases from J, with 22 bases between. The CDR3 totals 14 residues. The germline gives CDR1 MDHEN, CDR2 SYDVKM.

The rearrangement uses TRBV27 and TRBJ1-1; the D is unclear. This CDR3 region has 14 residues. V gave up 3 bases and J gave up 1 base, with 9 bases separating them. Germline CDR1 reads MNHEY; CDR2 reads SMNVEV (reference sequence). The CDR3 here is CASSLRGGNTEAFF. CDR3 bases: TGTGCCAGCAGTTTGCGGGGTGGGAACACTGAAGCTTTCTTT.

J is TRBJ2-7 and V is TRBV7-8, with D possibly being TRBD1 (6 bases). CDR1 SGHVS and CDR2 FQNEAQ come from the germline V gene. Trimming shortened V by 4 bases and J by 2 bases, and 6 bases separated the two germline ends. The CDR3 runs to 12 residues. CDR3 in amino acids: CASSSGAYEQYF. Written as DNA, the CDR3 is TGTGCCAGCAGCTCAGGGGCCTACGAGCAGTACTTC.

With respect to this clone: The sample has other DNA sequences that encode this CDR3 too. CDR3 in DNA: TGTGCCTGGAGTGTGAGCTACGAGCAGTACTTC. Translated: CAWSVSYEQYF. The chain carries TRBV30 and TRBJ2-7; D is unclear. The CDR3 sequence is 11 residues long. V lost 0 bases and J lost 3, with 3 bases in between. Looked up from germline, CDR1 is GTSNPN and CDR2 is SVGIG (reference sequence).

This chain links TRBV27 with TRBJ2-1; D is perhaps TRBD2 (6 bases). Germline V gene lookup returns CDR1 MNHEY and CDR2 SMNVEV (reference sequence). V lost 5 bases to trimming and J lost 8 bases, with 19 bases between them. The CDR3 is 15 amino acids. The CDR3 DNA sequence: TGTGCCAGCAGTATCCGGGGGTCCTTGGGCGATGAGCAGTTCTTC. Amino acid sequence: CASSIRGSLGDEQFF.

The chain links TRBV15 to TRBJ1-1, with D perhaps matching TRBD1 (6 bases). Germline V gene sequence: CDR1 LNHNV, CDR2 YYDKDF (reference sequence). V was shortened by 8 bases and J by 5 bases, with 12 bases between the two germline ends. The CDR3 spans 12 residues. The CDR3 DNA sequence: TGTGCCACCTCAAGGGGGTGGACTGAAGCTTTCTTT. The encoded protein is CATSRGWTEAFF. Based on the CDR3 plus reference TRBV15 and TRBJ1-1, the full variable domain is DAMVIQNPRYQVTQFGKPVTLSCSQTLNHNVMYWYQQKSSQAPKLLFHYYDKDFNNEADTPDNFQSRRPNTSFCFLDIRSPGLGDTAMYLCATSRGWTEAFFGQGTRLTVV.

This chain joins TRBV6-1 and TRBJ2-1, with 12 bases matching TRBD2. The junction had 8 bases not matched to a gene; V was cut back by 6 bases and J by 8 bases. This CDR3 has 15 amino acids. CDR1 is MNHNS and CDR2 is SASEGT in the germline V gene. The CDR3 loop reads CASSGGLAGNYEQFF. The CDR3 coding sequence is TGTGCCAGCAGCGGGGGACTAGCGGGTAACTATGAGCAGTTCTTC.

This chain uses TRBV27 with TRBJ2-1, with D possibly matching TRBD2 (6 bases). This CDR3 region has 13 residues. Trimming pared 4 bases from V and 5 bases from J, leaving 9 bases between. From germline, CDR1 is MNHEY and CDR2 SMNVEV (reference sequence). This CDR3 is CASSYQRDNEQFF. CDR3 bases: TGTGCCAGCAGTTACCAGCGGGACAATGAGCAGTTCTTC.